This T cell receptor (beta chain) was recorded in a study of CD8+ T cells in alopecia areata. Findings and caveats of the study: Tissue-resident alphabeta T cells belonging to normal skin likewise get sequenced within scalp specimens.

As concerns this clone: Its antigen is as yet unknown.

The V and J ends lost 3 bases and 15 bases respectively, with 20 bases between them. This CDR3 has 13 residues. Germline loops: CDR1 SGHTS, CDR2 YDEGEE. RNA extraction and reverse transcription yielded cDNA as sequencing template. Assay: immunoSEQ multiplex PCR; the TCRdb copy retains only in-frame clones and omits some. The table lists 150,000 to 200,000 clones, around 58% of them singletons. Indicated treatment: oral pan-JAK inhibitor, 5-10 mg twice daily. The source was CD4+ T cells sorted from blood, collected between weeks 55 and 65, from a patient treated with tofacitinib. The chain carries TRBV5-8 and TRBJ2-3, with D tentatively TRBD1 or TRBD2 (5 bases each). This clonotype was obtained from a human donor with alopecia areata. CDR3 bases: TGTGCCAGCAGCTCCGTACAACCGGGACCTCCCTATTTT. Translation gives CASSSVQPGPPYF.